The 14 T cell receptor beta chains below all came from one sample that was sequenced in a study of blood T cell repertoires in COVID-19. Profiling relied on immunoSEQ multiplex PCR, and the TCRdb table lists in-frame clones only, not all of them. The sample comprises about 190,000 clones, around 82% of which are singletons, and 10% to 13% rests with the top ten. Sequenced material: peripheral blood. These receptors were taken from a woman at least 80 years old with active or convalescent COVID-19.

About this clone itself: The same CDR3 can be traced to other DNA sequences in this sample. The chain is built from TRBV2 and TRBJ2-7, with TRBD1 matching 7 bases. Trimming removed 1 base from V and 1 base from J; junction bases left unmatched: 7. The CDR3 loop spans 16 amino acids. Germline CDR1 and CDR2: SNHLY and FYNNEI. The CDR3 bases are TGTGCCAGCAGTGAAGGTAAAGGGGGCAGGTCCTACGAGCAGTACTTC. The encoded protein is CASSEGKGGRSYEQYF.

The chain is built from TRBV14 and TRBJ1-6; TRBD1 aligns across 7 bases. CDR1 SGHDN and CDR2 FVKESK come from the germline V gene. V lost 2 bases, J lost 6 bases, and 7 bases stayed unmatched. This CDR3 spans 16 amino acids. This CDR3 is CASSQRQGWSNSPLHF. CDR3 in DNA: TGTGCCAGCAGCCAAAGACAGGGTTGGAGTAATTCACCCCTCCACTTT.

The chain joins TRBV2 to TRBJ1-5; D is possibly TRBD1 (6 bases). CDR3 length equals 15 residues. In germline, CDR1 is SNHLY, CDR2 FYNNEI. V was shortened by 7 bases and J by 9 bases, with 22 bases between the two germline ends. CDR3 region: CASNRDRPRGGPQHF. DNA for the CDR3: TGTGCCAGCAACCGGGACCGGCCGAGGGGGGGGCCCCAGCATTTT.

CDR3 loop: CASSQAAGRGYSPLHF. The CDR3, as DNA: TGTGCCAGCAGCCAAGCGGCCGGCAGGGGGTATTCACCCCTCCACTTT. The V gene is TRBV3-1 (or the pseudogene TRBV3-2), the J gene TRBJ1-6, with TRBD1 identical over 7 bases. The CDR3 spans 16 residues. Germline V lookup: CDR1 LGHDT, CDR2 YNNKEL (reference sequence). V was pared by 1 base and J by 8 bases, with 8 bases of the junction left unmatched.

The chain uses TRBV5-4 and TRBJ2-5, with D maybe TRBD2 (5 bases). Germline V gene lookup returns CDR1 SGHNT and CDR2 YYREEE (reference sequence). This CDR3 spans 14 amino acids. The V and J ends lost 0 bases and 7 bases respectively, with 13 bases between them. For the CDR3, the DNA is TGTGCCAGCAGCTTGGAGGGAGCTCGGGTGACCCAGTACTTC. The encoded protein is CASSLEGARVTQYF.

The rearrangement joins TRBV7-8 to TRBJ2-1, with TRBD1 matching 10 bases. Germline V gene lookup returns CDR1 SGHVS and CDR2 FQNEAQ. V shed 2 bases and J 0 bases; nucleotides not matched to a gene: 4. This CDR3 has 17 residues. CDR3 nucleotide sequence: TGTGCCAGCAGCTTAAAGTGGACAGGGGGCTCCTACAATGAGCAGTTCTTC. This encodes CASSLKWTGGSYNEQFF. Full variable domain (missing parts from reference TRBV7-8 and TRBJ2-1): GAGVSQSPRYKVAKRGQDVALRCDPISGHVSLFWYQQALGQGPEFLTYFQNEAQLDKSGLPSDRFFAERPEGSVSTLKIQRTQQEDSAVYLCASSLKWTGGSYNEQFFGPGTRLTVL.

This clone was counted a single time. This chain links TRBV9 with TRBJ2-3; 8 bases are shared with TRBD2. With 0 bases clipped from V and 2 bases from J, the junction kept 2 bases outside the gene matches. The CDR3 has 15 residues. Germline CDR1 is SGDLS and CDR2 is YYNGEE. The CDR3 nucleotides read TGTGCCAGCAGCGTAGATAGCGGGGCCACAGATACGCAGTATTTT. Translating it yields CASSVDSGATDTQYF.

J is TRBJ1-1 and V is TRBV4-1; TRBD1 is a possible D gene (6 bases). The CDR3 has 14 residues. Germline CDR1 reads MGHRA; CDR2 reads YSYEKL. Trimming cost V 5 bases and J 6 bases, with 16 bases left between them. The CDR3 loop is CASSLPTGRSEAFF. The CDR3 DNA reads TGCGCCAGCAGCTTACCGACAGGTCGATCTGAAGCTTTCTTT.

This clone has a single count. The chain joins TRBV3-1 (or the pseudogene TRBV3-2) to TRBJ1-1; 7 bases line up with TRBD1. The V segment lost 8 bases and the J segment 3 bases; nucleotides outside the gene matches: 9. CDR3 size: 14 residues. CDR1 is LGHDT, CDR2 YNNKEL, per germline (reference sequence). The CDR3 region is CASSISTGHTEAFF. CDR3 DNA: TGTGCCAGCTCTATCTCGACAGGGCACACTGAAGCTTTCTTT.

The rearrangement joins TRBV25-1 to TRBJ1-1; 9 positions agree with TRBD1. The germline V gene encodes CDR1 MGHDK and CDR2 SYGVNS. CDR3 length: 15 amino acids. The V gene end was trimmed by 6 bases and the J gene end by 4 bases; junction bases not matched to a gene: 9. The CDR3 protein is CASRMPGQGFTEAFF. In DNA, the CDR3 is TGTGCCAGCAGAATGCCGGGACAGGGTTTCACTGAAGCTTTCTTT.

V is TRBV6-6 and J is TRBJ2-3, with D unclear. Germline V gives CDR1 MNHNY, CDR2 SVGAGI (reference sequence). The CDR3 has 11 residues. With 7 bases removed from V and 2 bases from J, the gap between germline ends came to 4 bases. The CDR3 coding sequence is TGTGCCAGCACGTACACAGATACGCAGTATTTT. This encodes CASTYTDTQYF.

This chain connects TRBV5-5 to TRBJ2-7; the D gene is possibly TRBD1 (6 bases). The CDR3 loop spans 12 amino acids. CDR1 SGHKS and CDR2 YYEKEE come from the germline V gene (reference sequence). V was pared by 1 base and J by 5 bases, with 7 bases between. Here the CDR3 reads CASSLTGHEQYF. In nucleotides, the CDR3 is TGTGCCAGCAGCTTGACAGGGCACGAGCAGTACTTC.

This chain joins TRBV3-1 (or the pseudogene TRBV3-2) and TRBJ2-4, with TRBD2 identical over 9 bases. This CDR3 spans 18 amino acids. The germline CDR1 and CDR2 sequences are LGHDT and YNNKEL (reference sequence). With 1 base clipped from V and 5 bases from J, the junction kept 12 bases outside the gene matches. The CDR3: CASSQAGRGRATQNIQYF. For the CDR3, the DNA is TGTGCCAGCAGCCAAGCAGGTCGCGGGAGGGCCACCCAAAACATTCAGTACTTC.

CDR3 coding DNA: TGTGCCAGCAGCCCCCCCGAGTGGTTGAACACTGAAGCTTTCTTT. Its translation: CASSPPEWLNTEAFF. The V gene is TRBV7-3, the J gene TRBJ1-1; D remains ambiguous. The V gene's germline CDR1 is SGHTA and CDR2 FQGTGA. V dropped 5 bases and J dropped 0 bases, with 13 bases sitting between them. The CDR3 consists of 15 residues.